Listed here are 15 T cell receptor beta chains from one sample, sequenced in a study of response to subunit inactivated influenza vaccine (dated by TCRdb to 2017 to 2018). Library generation was performed with RT-PCR. Sequencing took place on an Illumina HiSeq 2500. TCRdb reprocessing: public reads trimmed at Q25 with fastp, clones called with MiXCR, in-frame beta chains kept. A single entry per CDR3 protein holds the most common genes and DNA from its merged rows. This sample lists about 780,000 distinct CDR3 sequences; about 18% were detected once. Roughly a tenth of the sample is in the top ten clones. This specimen consisted of PBMCs from blood, obtained roughly 5 days after vaccination. The receptor set was obtained from a man aged 45 to 65 who received an inactivated influenza vaccine. Donor details come from another sample of the same person, matched by shared clones.

This clonotype was observed a handful of times. The chain links TRBV6-5 to TRBJ2-2; possible D gene TRBD1, 6 bases. CDR1 MNHEY and CDR2 SVGAGI come from the germline V gene. The CDR3 is 15 residues long. Trimming stripped 0 bases from V and 4 bases from J, with 9 bases between. For the CDR3, the DNA is TGTGCCAGCAGTTACTCGGCAGGGGCCACCGGGGAGCTGTTTTTT. This encodes CASSYSAGATGELFF.

This clonotype was seen more than once but under ten times. This chain links TRBV7-9 with TRBJ2-2, with a tentative D call TRBD1 (6 bases). With 2 bases removed from V and 6 bases from J, the gap between germline ends came to 13 bases. The CDR3 runs 15 residues. Germline V gives CDR1 SEHNR, CDR2 FQNEAQ (reference sequence). DNA for the CDR3: TGTGCCAGCAGCTTAACAGGGAGTTACCCCGGGGAGCTGTTTTTT. Translation gives CASSLTGSYPGELFF.

The table lists this clonotype with a few counts. This chain links TRBV7-8 with TRBJ2-5; tentatively, D is TRBD1 or TRBD2 (5 bases each). The germline V and J ends were trimmed by 5 bases and 7 bases, with 20 bases remaining between them. The CDR3 consists of 15 residues. Per the germline V gene, CDR1 is SGHVS and CDR2 is FQNEAQ. The CDR3 nucleotides are TGTGCCAGCAGCCAGAGCCGGGACCCGCTGGGGACCCAGTACTTC. This codes for CASSQSRDPLGTQYF.

This clonotype was recorded once. This rearrangement joins TRBV27 to TRBJ1-1, with D hard to call. The CDR3 length is 15 residues. Trimming removed 3 bases at V and 4 bases at J, with 15 bases between. CDR1 is MNHEY and CDR2 is SMNVEV in the germline V gene (reference sequence). The CDR3, as DNA: TGTGCCAGCAGTTTTGGGGTAGGGCTGGGCACTGAAGCTTTCTTT. This translates into CASSFGVGLGTEAFF.

The chain uses TRBV15 and TRBJ2-7; tentatively, D is TRBD1 or TRBD2 (5 bases each). The germline V and J ends were trimmed by 0 bases and 3 bases, with 6 bases remaining between them. In germline, CDR1 is LNHNV, CDR2 YYDKDF (reference sequence). The CDR3 loop spans 13 amino acids. CDR3 in amino acids: CATSRDGGYEQYF. CDR3 nucleotide sequence: TGTGCCACCAGCAGAGATGGGGGCTACGAGCAGTACTTC.

V and J are TRBV20-1 and TRBJ2-1, with D tentatively TRBD1 (8 bases). CDR1 and CDR2 (germline): DFQATT, SNEGSKA (reference sequence). V was trimmed by 6 bases and J by 2 bases, leaving 14 bases between them. The CDR3 runs to 14 residues. Here the CDR3 reads CSAKQGGTYNEQFF. As DNA, the CDR3 is TGCAGTGCGAAACAGGGGGGGACCTACAATGAGCAGTTCTTC.

The V and J genes are TRBV12-3 or TRBV12-4 and TRBJ2-1, with 10 bases lining up with TRBD2. The CDR3 has 17 residues. The J segment lost 0 bases and the V segment lost 4 bases, leaving 6 bases of the junction unmatched. The CDR3 protein is CASSSRAGGLSYNEQFF. CDR3 in DNA: TGTGCCAGCAGTTCTCGAGCGGGAGGGCTCTCCTACAATGAGCAGTTCTTC.

This clonotype appeared a few times. The CDR3 is CASSWQGASYNEQFF. CDR3 bases: TGTGCCAGCAGTTGGCAGGGGGCGTCATACAATGAGCAGTTCTTC. V and J are TRBV6-5 and TRBJ2-1, with 8 bases identical to TRBD1. The V gene's germline CDR1 is MNHEY and CDR2 SVGAGI. V was clipped by 4 bases and J by 4 bases; unmatched bases: 6. The CDR3 is 15 amino acids.

In this sample, this clonotype turned up many times. The gene calls are TRBV12-3 or TRBV12-4 and TRBJ1-1; TRBD1 is a possible D gene (6 bases). The CDR3 has 13 residues. The V gene lost 6 bases and the J gene lost 1 base, with 9 bases spanning the gap. CDR3 in DNA: TGTGCCAGCAGGTGGGGGCAGAACACTGAAGCTTTCTTT. Its translation is CASRWGQNTEAFF.

The chain combines TRBV7-2 with TRBJ2-1; D gene unclear. This CDR3 contains 15 residues. V was shortened by 7 bases and J by 4 bases, with 17 bases between the two germline ends. CDR1 and CDR2 from the germline V gene are SGHTA and FQGNSA. This CDR3 reads CASTQLKIPYNEQFF. CDR3 DNA sequence: TGTGCCAGCACCCAACTAAAAATACCTTACAATGAGCAGTTCTTC.

This clonotype is judged medium-sized. The chain links TRBV12-3 or TRBV12-4 to TRBJ1-2; D possibly corresponds to TRBD1 (5 bases). V was shortened by 5 bases and J by 7 bases, with 8 bases between the two germline ends. This CDR3 has 11 residues. CDR3 loop: CASSPGTGYTF. The CDR3, as DNA: TGTGCCAGCAGTCCAGGGACTGGCTACACCTTC.

This clonotype was seen repeatedly, ten times or more. This CDR3 reads CSARTAVDYNEQFF. The CDR3 nucleotides are TGCAGTGCTAGGACGGCTGTTGACTACAATGAGCAGTTCTTC. This chain uses TRBV20-1 with TRBJ2-1, with D unresolved. V was pared by 3 bases and J by 3 bases, with 12 bases between. This CDR3 has 14 residues. Looked up from germline, CDR1 is DFQATT and CDR2 is SNEGSKA (reference sequence).

The chain is built from TRBV11-2 and TRBJ2-7; TRBD1 matches at 9 bases. Germline CDR1 is SGHAT and CDR2 is FQNNGV. V was pared by 3 bases and J by 2 bases, with 5 bases of the junction left unmatched. The CDR3 extends over 15 amino acids. Here the CDR3 DNA reads TGTGCCAGCAGCTTTGGGACAGGGATGGCCTACGAGCAGTACTTC. Amino acids: CASSFGTGMAYEQYF.

The J gene is TRBJ1-4, the V gene TRBV4-3; no clear D. CDR3 size: 14 residues. Germline V CDR1 and CDR2: LGHNA, YSLEER. Trimming stripped 0 bases from V and 11 bases from J, with 13 bases between. This CDR3 reads CASSQEPRTGKLFF. CDR3 sequence (DNA): TGCGCCAGCAGCCAAGAACCCCGAACGGGGAAACTGTTTTTT.

This chain uses TRBV24-1 with TRBJ2-7; D unresolved. Germline V gives CDR1 KGHDR, CDR2 SFDVKD. V lost 5 bases and J 5 bases, leaving 15 bases between the germline ends. The CDR3 has 14 amino acids. The CDR3 region has the DNA TGTGCCACCAGTGTGGGTCATCCGCCGGACGAGCAGTACTTC. Protein sequence: CATSVGHPPDEQYF.